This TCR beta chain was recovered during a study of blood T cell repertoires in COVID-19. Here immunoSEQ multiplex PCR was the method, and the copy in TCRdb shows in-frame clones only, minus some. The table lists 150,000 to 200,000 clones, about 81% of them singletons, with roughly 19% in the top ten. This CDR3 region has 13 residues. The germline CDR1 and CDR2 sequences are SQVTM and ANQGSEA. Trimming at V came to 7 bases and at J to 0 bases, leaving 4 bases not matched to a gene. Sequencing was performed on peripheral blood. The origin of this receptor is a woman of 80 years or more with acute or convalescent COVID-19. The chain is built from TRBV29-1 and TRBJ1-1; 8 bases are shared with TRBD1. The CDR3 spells CSAYRGMNTEAFF. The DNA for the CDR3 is TGCAGCGCCTACAGGGGGATGAACACTGAAGCTTTCTTT.